This T cell receptor beta chain was found in a study of graft-versus-host responses after intestinal transplantation. Study summary: Recipients were given multivisceral, liver-intestinal, or isolated intestinal transplants. Tacrolimus plus steroids were given to all recipients for about 3 years, preceded by anti-thymocyte globulin induction. Findings of the study overall: Some GvH clones were seen earlier in gut or blood, suggesting intestinal origin.

CDR1 and CDR2 (germline): SGHRS, YFSETQ. Germline trimming cut 4 bases from V and 5 bases from J; bases unmatched to any gene: 19. The CDR3 is 20 residues long. Only in-frame clones appear in the TCRdb table, and some are missing; sequencing was by immunoSEQ multiplex PCR. The table lists roughly 25,000 clones, less than 85% of them singletons. Worth noting for this clone: Antigen: not known.

V gene TRBV5-1 combines with J gene TRBJ2-4, with 12 bases matching TRBD2. The source was PBMCs, collected 28 days after intestinal transplant. The TCR was taken from a human patient who received an intestinal transplant, so some T cells may come from the graft donor. The CDR3 bases are TGCGCCAGCAGCCCCCGGGGACAGCCAAGGACTAGCGGGACTGAAAACATTCAGTACTTC. This encodes CASSPRGQPRTSGTENIQYF.